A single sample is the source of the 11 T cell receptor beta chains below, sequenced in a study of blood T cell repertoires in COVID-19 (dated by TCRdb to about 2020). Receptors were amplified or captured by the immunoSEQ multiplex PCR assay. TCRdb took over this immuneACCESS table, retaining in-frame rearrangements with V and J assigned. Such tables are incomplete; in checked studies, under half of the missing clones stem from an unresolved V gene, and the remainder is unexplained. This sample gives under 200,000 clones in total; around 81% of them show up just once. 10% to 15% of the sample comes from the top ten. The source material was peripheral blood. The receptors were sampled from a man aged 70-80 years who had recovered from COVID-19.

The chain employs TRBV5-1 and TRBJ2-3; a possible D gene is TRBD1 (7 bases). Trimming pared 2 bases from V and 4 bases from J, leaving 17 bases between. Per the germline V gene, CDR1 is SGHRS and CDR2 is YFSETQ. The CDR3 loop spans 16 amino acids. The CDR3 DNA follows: TGCGCCAGCAGCTTCAGGGGGGCTCTTGGGGCAGATACGCAGTATTTT. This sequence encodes CASSFRGALGADTQYF.

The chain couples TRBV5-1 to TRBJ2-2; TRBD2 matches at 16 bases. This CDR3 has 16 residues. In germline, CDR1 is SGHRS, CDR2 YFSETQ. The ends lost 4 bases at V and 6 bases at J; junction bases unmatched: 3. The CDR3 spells CASSEGTSGRAGELFF. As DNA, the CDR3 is TGCGCCAGCAGCGAGGGGACTAGCGGGAGGGCCGGGGAGCTGTTTTTT.

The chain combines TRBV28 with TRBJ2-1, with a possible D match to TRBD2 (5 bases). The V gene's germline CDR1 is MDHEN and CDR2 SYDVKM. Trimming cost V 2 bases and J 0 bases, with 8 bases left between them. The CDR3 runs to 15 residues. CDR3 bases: TGTGCCAGCAGTTTAGAAGCGGTCTCCTACAATGAGCAGTTCTTC. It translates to CASSLEAVSYNEQFF.

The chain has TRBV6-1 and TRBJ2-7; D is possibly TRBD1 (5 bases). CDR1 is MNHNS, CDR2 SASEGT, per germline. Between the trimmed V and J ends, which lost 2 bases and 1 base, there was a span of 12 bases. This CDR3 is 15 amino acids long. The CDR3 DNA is TGTGCCAGCAGTGAATTAGTGACAGCATCCTACGAGCAGTACTTC. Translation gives CASSELVTASYEQYF.

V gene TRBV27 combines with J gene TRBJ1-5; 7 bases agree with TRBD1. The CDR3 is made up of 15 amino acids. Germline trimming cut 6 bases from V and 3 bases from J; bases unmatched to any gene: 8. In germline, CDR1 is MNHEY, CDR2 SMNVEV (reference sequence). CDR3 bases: TGTGCCAGCAGGCAGGGGGACAGCCTCAATCAGCCCCAGCATTTT. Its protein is CASRQGDSLNQPQHF.

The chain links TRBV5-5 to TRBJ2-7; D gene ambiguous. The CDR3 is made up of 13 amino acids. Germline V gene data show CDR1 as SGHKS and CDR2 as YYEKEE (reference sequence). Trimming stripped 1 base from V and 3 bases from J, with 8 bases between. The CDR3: CASSLNSHYEQYF. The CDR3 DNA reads TGTGCCAGCAGCTTGAATAGTCACTACGAGCAGTACTTC.

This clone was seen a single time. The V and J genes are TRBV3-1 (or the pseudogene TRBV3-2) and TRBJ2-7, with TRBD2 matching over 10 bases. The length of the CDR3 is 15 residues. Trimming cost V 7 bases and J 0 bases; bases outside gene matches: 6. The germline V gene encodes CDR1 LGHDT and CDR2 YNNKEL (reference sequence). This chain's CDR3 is CASTHSSGSSYEQYF. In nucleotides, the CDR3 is TGTGCCAGCACCCACTCTAGCGGGAGCTCCTACGAGCAGTACTTC.

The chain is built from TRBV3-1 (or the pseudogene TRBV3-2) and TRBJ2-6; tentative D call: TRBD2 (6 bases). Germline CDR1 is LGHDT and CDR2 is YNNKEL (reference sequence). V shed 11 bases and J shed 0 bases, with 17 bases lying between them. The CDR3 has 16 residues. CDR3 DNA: TGTGCCTCCCGGGCAATGGGAGGCTCTGGGGCCAACGTCCTGACTTTC. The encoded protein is CASRAMGGSGANVLTF.

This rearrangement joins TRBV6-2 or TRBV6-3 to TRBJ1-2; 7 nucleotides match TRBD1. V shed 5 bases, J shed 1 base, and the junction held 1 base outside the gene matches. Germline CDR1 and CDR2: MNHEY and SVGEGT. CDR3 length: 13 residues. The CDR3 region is CASSGTDNYGYTF. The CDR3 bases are TGTGCCAGCAGTGGGACAGATAACTATGGCTACACCTTC.

CDR3 region: CASSLQRDVNNEQFF. The CDR3 nucleotides read TGTGCCAGCAGCCTCCAGCGGGACGTGAACAATGAGCAGTTCTTC. The chain carries TRBV5-8 and TRBJ2-1; 7 bases align to TRBD2. After removal of 4 bases from V and 5 bases from J, the junction contained 9 bases not matched to a gene. Germline lookup yields CDR1 SGHTS and CDR2 YDEGEE. The CDR3 consists of 15 residues.

CDR3 coding DNA: TGTGCCAGTAGTATAGTCCTTATGGGGGGGCAGCCCCAGCATTTT. Its translation is CASSIVLMGGQPQHF. The rearrangement joins TRBV19 to TRBJ1-5; perhaps TRBD1 as D (5 bases). Germline CDR1 is LNHDA and CDR2 is SQIVND (reference sequence). Between the trimmed V and J ends, which lost 1 base and 7 bases, there was a span of 14 bases. CDR3 length: 15 amino acids.